The 7 T cell receptor beta chains given below trace back to one sample, sequenced in a study of blood T cell repertoires in COVID-19. The assay was immunoSEQ multiplex PCR, and TCRdb's table has in-frame clones only and misses some. This table holds around 320,000 clones, 85% found once. Sample: peripheral blood. The receptor set was obtained from a human donor in a cohort sampled during active COVID-19.

This clone was detected once. The V and J genes are TRBV24-1 and TRBJ1-2; 8 bases are shared with TRBD1. Per germline, CDR1 KGHDR and CDR2 SFDVKD. The CDR3 spans 15 residues. After removal of 5 bases from V and 3 bases from J, the junction contained 7 bases not matched to a gene. The CDR3 protein is CATSGPGTGDYGYTF. The CDR3 DNA sequence: TGTGCCACCAGTGGACCTGGGACAGGAGACTATGGCTACACCTTC.

This rearrangement joins TRBV19 to TRBJ2-2, with TRBD1 identical over 7 bases. The CDR3 covers 18 residues. Germline V gene data show CDR1 as LNHDA and CDR2 as SQIVND (reference sequence). The junction had 19 bases not matched to a gene; V was cut back by 6 bases and J by 6 bases. The CDR3 here is CASSKGAIYLEVAGELFF. The CDR3 nucleotides read TGTGCCAGTAGCAAGGGGGCGATCTATTTGGAGGTCGCCGGGGAGCTGTTTTTT.

This chain joins TRBV18 and TRBJ1-4; TRBD1 aligns across 7 bases. The V and J ends lost 5 bases and 4 bases, in that order; junction bases with no gene match: 7. From germline, CDR1 is KGHSH and CDR2 LQKENI. There are 15 residues in the CDR3. This CDR3 is CASSSRDSYNEKLFF. CDR3 DNA sequence: TGTGCCAGCTCATCCCGGGACAGTTATAATGAAAAACTGTTTTTT.

As DNA, the CDR3 is TGTGCCACCAGTGATTGGGAACCTGGACTAGCGGGGGGGCCAAGTAGCGGGGAGCTGTTTTTT. Amino acids: CATSDWEPGLAGGPSSGELFF. This chain links TRBV24-1 with TRBJ2-2, with TRBD2 matching over 15 bases. V was clipped by 2 bases and J by 7 bases; unmatched bases: 16. This CDR3 spans 21 amino acids. The V gene's germline CDR1 is KGHDR and CDR2 SFDVKD.

The chain couples TRBV6-5 to TRBJ1-1, with D possibly matching TRBD1 (6 bases). Between the trimmed V and J ends, which lost 11 bases and 3 bases, there was a span of 22 bases. Per the germline V gene, CDR1 is MNHEY and CDR2 is SVGAGI. The CDR3 extends over 15 amino acids. CDR3 sequence: CASMGADVLDTEAFF. The CDR3 DNA sequence: TGTGCCTCAATGGGGGCGGACGTTTTGGACACTGAAGCTTTCTTT.

V and J are TRBV2 and TRBJ2-3; D not certain. Germline values: CDR1 SNHLY, CDR2 FYNNEI. V was cut by 6 bases and J by 2 bases, with 6 bases left in between. The CDR3 totals 12 residues. CDR3 in amino acids: CASRTDTDTQYF. In DNA form, the CDR3 reads TGTGCCAGCAGGACTGACACAGATACGCAGTATTTT.

The V call is TRBV27, the J call TRBJ2-2; tentative D call: TRBD2 (5 bases). Germline assignment: CDR1 MNHEY and CDR2 SMNVEV (reference sequence). The CDR3 totals 12 residues. The germline V and J ends were trimmed by 6 bases and 8 bases, with 10 bases remaining between them. The CDR3 DNA reads as TGTGCCAGCAGGACGGGGTTTGGGGAGCTGTTTTTT. Amino acid sequence: CASRTGFGELFF.